This TCR beta chain was obtained from a study of blood T cell repertoires in COVID-19. In the study overall: T cells, B-cell-depleted T cells, or PBMCs provided the cDNA or gDNA that served as material.

Profiled with immunoSEQ multiplex PCR; TCRdb holds only in-frame clones, not every one. The table has about 150,000 clones, 78% seen once. V trimming: 5 bases; J trimming: 7 bases; junction bases outside the gene matches: 10. This CDR3 is built from 15 residues. Germline CDR1 is SNHLY and CDR2 is FYNNEI. J is TRBJ2-2 and V is TRBV2, with 7 bases that match TRBD2. The sequencing sample was made of peripheral blood. This TCR came from a man between 60 and 75 years old who had recovered from COVID-19. The CDR3 nucleotides read TGTGCCAGCAGTCCTTCGACTAGCCGCAACGGGGAGCTGTTTTTT. This gives the protein CASSPSTSRNGELFF.